The T cell receptor beta chain described here comes from a study of blood T cells in healthy people across ages. The CDR3 length is 12 residues. Trimming removed 7 bases from V and 2 bases from J, with 12 bases in between. The V gene's germline CDR1 is DFQATT and CDR2 SNEGSKA (reference sequence). The authors ran a second PCR of 7 to 11 cycles using a sample-barcoded 5' primer and a J-beta primer mix. In TCRdb, the 5' RACE reads were re-called with MiXCR into one record per CDR3 protein. The sample includes 750,000 to 850,000 distinct CDR3 sequences, approximately 25% of them seen just once. These same records also appear under a second study, on T cells of mothers and their children.

The specimen sequenced was blood. The source is a boy between 5 and 17 years old in good health. The gene calls are TRBV20-1 and TRBJ2-7; a possible D gene is TRBD1 (6 bases). CDR3 sequence: CSGHQGTYEQYF. CDR3 nucleotides: TGCAGTGGCCACCAGGGGACCTACGAGCAGTACTTC.